This TCR beta chain was identified in a study of response to subunit inactivated influenza vaccine. TCRdb analysed the RT-PCR reads with MiXCR anew, one entry per CDR3 protein. Of about 540,000 distinct CDR3 sequences detected, approximately 14% appear once; the ten largest clones hold 11%. The CDR3 is 15 residues long. V lost 3 bases and J 6 bases, leaving 14 bases between the germline ends. Per germline, CDR1 SGHVS and CDR2 FNYEAQ. This clonotype turned up a few times. Its antigen is unidentified. Whole-study results and caveats: Authors suggested each seasonal flu vaccination may recruit only limited numbers of new T cells.

V and J are TRBV7-6 and TRBJ2-2; D is uncertain. The receptor's source is a man aged 50-60 years who received an inactivated influenza vaccine. The sample was PBMCs from blood, taken 11 to 12 days after vaccination. CDR3 sequence (DNA): TGTGCCAGCAGCTTCTTAATACGAGAATCCGGGGAGCTGTTTTTT. Protein: CASSFLIRESGELFF.